The clone carrying this T cell receptor beta chain turned up a few times. Germline CDR1 is MNHGY and CDR2 is SAAAGT. The CDR3 consists of 18 residues. The V end lost 2 bases, the J end lost 1 base, and 20 bases lay between the germline ends. Libraries were prepared by immunoSEQ multiplex PCR; TCRdb keeps only in-frame clonotypes and omits some of them. The table includes roughly 180,000 clones, 75% to 85% detected once. The source of the sample is a study of blood T cell repertoires in COVID-19. This clonotype was sampled from a middle-aged man who had recovered from COVID-19. The chain combines TRBV6-8 with TRBJ1-1, with D maybe TRBD1 (5 bases). The sample taken for sequencing was PBMCs or T cells enriched from blood (not recorded which). The CDR3 region has the DNA TGTGCCAGCAGTTACACTGCGGTCGGGGGATGGGAGAACACTGAAGCTTTCTTT. Translating gives CASSYTAVGGWENTEAFF.